This entry lists 11 T cell receptor beta chains sequenced from one sample in a study of post-analysis software for immune sequencing data. Every TCR beta cDNA library bore unique molecular identifiers. TCRdb re-called the PCR reads through MiXCR, storing one row per CDR3 protein. There are about 160,000 distinct CDR3 sequences in the sample; around 36% occur only once, and 25% to 35% lies in the top ten. Specimen: blood, collected after autologous hematopoietic stem cell transplantation. These receptor sequences come from a girl aged 5 to 17 with multiple sclerosis.

The chain is built from TRBV6-1 and TRBJ2-3; D may be TRBD2 (5 bases). V lost 7 bases and J lost 7, with 15 bases in between. The CDR3 has 13 amino acids. Germline CDR1 is MNHNS and CDR2 is SASEGT. The CDR3 sequence is CASTWRSLNTQYF. Here the CDR3 DNA reads TGTGCCAGCACCTGGAGGAGTTTAAATACGCAGTATTTT.

J is TRBJ2-3 and V is TRBV5-5, with unresolved D. Germline values: CDR1 SGHKS, CDR2 YYEKEE (reference sequence). Trimming removed 4 bases from V and 4 bases from J, with 13 bases in between. CDR3 size: 14 residues. As DNA, the CDR3 is TGTGCCAGCAGCCCGAGTCCCCTGGCAGATACGCAGTATTTT. It yields the protein CASSPSPLADTQYF.

This clonotype appeared a few times. The chain joins TRBV27 to TRBJ2-1; D gene uncertain. V was pared by 10 bases and J by 5 bases, with 12 bases between. The CDR3 length is 12 residues. From germline, CDR1 is MNHEY and CDR2 SMNVEV (reference sequence). The CDR3 DNA sequence: TGTGCCACTTCGGCGCAGAACAATGAGCAGTTCTTC. It specifies CATSAQNNEQFF.

J is TRBJ1-4 and V is TRBV12-3 or TRBV12-4; TRBD1 aligns across 8 bases. The J segment lost 2 bases and the V segment lost 4 bases, leaving 9 bases of the junction unmatched. The CDR3 consists of 17 residues. The CDR3 region has the DNA TGTGCCAGCAGTTCGACAGGGGCCGGTGGGACTAATGAAAAACTGTTTTTT. Translated: CASSSTGAGGTNEKLFF.

The chain recombines TRBV2 with TRBJ2-1, with 11 bases fitting TRBD2. The CDR3 loop spans 14 amino acids. Germline V CDR1 and CDR2: SNHLY, FYNNEI. J lost 8 bases, V lost 4 bases, and 4 bases had no gene match. CDR3 nucleotides: TGTGCCAGCAGTGGGCTAGCGGGAGGCCATGAGCAGTTCTTC. It codes for CASSGLAGGHEQFF.

The chain has TRBV6-1 and TRBJ2-4, with TRBD2 as a possible D gene (6 bases). The CDR3 contains 15 residues. Germline V gene lookup returns CDR1 MNHNS and CDR2 SASEGT. The V end lost 4 bases, the J end lost 0 bases, and 10 bases lay between the germline ends. The CDR3 nucleotides are TGTGCCAGCAGTGCCGGGACTTTAGCCAAAAACATTCAGTACTTC. Its translation: CASSAGTLAKNIQYF.

The chain links TRBV19 to TRBJ2-1; maybe TRBD2 (6 bases). The CDR3 extends over 14 amino acids. The germline V and J ends were trimmed by 6 bases and 8 bases, with 17 bases remaining between them. CDR1 is LNHDA, CDR2 SQIVND, per germline (reference sequence). The CDR3 sequence is CASSPGLARDEQFF. CDR3 sequence (DNA): TGTGCCAGTAGCCCAGGCCTAGCGAGGGATGAGCAGTTCTTC. The full variable domain, with the rest looked up from reference TRBV19 and TRBJ2-1, is DGGITQSPKYLFRKEGQNVTLSCEQNLNHDAMYWYRQDPGQGLRLIYYSQIVNDFQKGDIAEGYSVSREKKESFPLTVTSAQKNPTAFYLCASSPGLARDEQFFGPGTRLTVL.

The chain couples TRBV27 to TRBJ2-5, with TRBD1 matching over 9 bases. The V segment lost 7 bases and the J segment 4 bases; nucleotides outside the gene matches: 10. CDR1 MNHEY and CDR2 SMNVEV come from the germline V gene (reference sequence). The CDR3 runs to 15 residues. The CDR3 DNA reads as TGTGCCAGCACTCACACAGGGGGCGCGACAGAGACCCAGTACTTC. It translates to CASTHTGGATETQYF.

This clonotype was observed at least ten times. J is TRBJ2-7 and V is TRBV4-3; 10 nucleotides agree with TRBD2. The CDR3 has 15 residues. V lost 4 bases and J lost 5; bases outside the gene matches: 8. Germline lookup yields CDR1 LGHNA and CDR2 YSLEER. This chain's CDR3 is CASSPVAGGSHEQYF. The CDR3 DNA follows: TGCGCCAGCAGCCCCGTAGCGGGGGGCAGCCACGAGCAGTACTTC.

As to this clonotype: The germline gene is not matched at one end of the junction; a read error may be the cause. V gene TRBV5-1 combines with J gene TRBJ2-1; D may be TRBD2 (6 bases). Germline lookup yields CDR1 SGHRS and CDR2 YFSETQ. This CDR3 region has 16 residues. CDR3 loop: CASGLAGGMAYNEQFF. As DNA, the CDR3 is TGCGCCAGCGGCTTGGCCGGGGGAATGGCCTACAATGAGCAGTTCTTC. Combining the CDR3 with reference TRBV5-1 and TRBJ2-1 gives the whole variable domain KAGVTQTPRYLIKTRGQQVTLSCSPISGHRSVSWYQQTPGQGLQFLFEYFSETQRNKGNFPGRFSGRQFSNSRSEMNVSTLELGDSALYLCASGLAGGMAYNEQFFGPGTRLTVL.

In its sample, this clonotype was seen a few times. The J gene is TRBJ2-5, the V gene TRBV20-1; D is uncertain. The V and J ends lost 4 bases and 9 bases respectively, with 18 bases between them. The CDR3 spans 13 residues. Per germline, CDR1 DFQATT and CDR2 SNEGSKA (reference sequence). The CDR3 loop is CSAKTPERAAQYF. The DNA of the CDR3 is TGCAGTGCTAAGACGCCCGAACGTGCGGCCCAGTACTTC.